This is a list of T cell receptor beta chains from one sample in a study of T cells after yellow fever vaccination. MiXCR was run by TCRdb on the 5' RACE reads, yielding one entry per CDR3 protein. The sample consists of 500,000 to 650,000 distinct CDR3 sequences, 17% of them appearing once. Sequenced here: PBMCs, sampled about 5 days after the first yellow fever vaccination. The receptors come from a man between 18 and 35 years old who received the YFV17D yellow fever vaccine. Both conserved end residues are part of each CDR3.

>TRBV7-8|TRBJ2-3
CASSPPGVTDTQYF
>TRBV4-1|TRBJ2-7
CASSGTGGGHEQYF
>TRBV10-3|TRBJ2-1
CAINGGTYNEQFF
>TRBV5-1|TRBJ2-2
CASSPDTANTGELFF
>TRBV27|TRBJ1-6
CASSLLVGSPLHF
>TRBV5-1|TRBJ2-5
CASTRGAQETQYF
>TRBV6-5|TRBJ1-1
CASSSLPGNTEAFF
>TRBV10-3|TRBJ2-3
CAISFRLAGGPDTQYF
>TRBV6-1|TRBJ1-3
CASTDSGSYGNTIYF
>TRBV11-1|TRBJ2-1
CASSPPSANNEQFF
>TRBV10-3|TRBJ2-1
CAISESEGAYNEQFF
>TRBV11-2|TRBJ2-1
CASSLVGQRFGNEQFF
>TRBV12-3/TRBV12-4|TRBJ1-5
CASQGQGGQPQHF
>TRBV2|TRBJ1-5
CASSFQGIQPQHF
>TRBV7-2|TRBJ2-1
CASSLSVGYYNEQFF
>TRBV6-1|TRBJ2-5
CASSDRHRGHETQYF